Here is one T cell receptor beta chain with its context. As yet, its antigen is unknown. The repertoire was sequenced with immunoSEQ multiplex PCR; TCRdb's copy has only in-frame clones and lacks some. This sample yields approximately 90,000 clones, of which roughly nine tenths are seen a single time; about 1.5% belongs to the top ten. The data are from a study of T cell repertoires and HLA-DP antigens. Untouched CD4+ T cells were bead-isolated from PBMC at 95% to 98% purity. The CDR3 runs to 16 residues. The V gene end was trimmed by 5 bases and the J gene end by 3 bases; junction bases not matched to a gene: 12. The germline V gene has CDR1 KGHSH and CDR2 LQKENI.

The chain employs TRBV18 and TRBJ2-7; 8 nucleotides line up with TRBD1. The specimen sequenced was CD4+ T cells from PBMCs. This clonotype originated in a man aged 50-60 years in good health and CMV-seronegative. The CDR3 DNA reads TGTGCCAGCTCAGTATCCCGGGACAGGAGAGGCTACGAGCAGTACTTC. It specifies CASSVSRDRRGYEQYF.